A single sample gave rise to the 6 T cell receptor beta chains below, sequenced in a study of cytomegalovirus exposure and HLA in healthy donors. The PCR made use of 60 Vbeta and 13 Jbeta primers. Produced via immunoSEQ multiplex PCR; TCRdb's table is partial and in-frame only. The sample has roughly 120,000 clones, less than 75% seen once. The sample consisted of PBMCs. These receptors all come from a woman between 40 and 55 years old in good health and CMV-seronegative.

The chain links TRBV7-2 to TRBJ2-2; TRBD2 agrees at 9 bases. The CDR3 extends over 16 amino acids. V dropped 1 base and J dropped 7; count of bases not matched to a gene: 7. Germline CDR1 SGHTA, CDR2 FQGNSA. The CDR3: CASSLDGAGGGGELFF. The CDR3 DNA follows: TGTGCCAGCAGCTTAGACGGAGCGGGGGGTGGCGGGGAGCTGTTTTTT.

This sequence joins TRBV4-2 and TRBJ2-3; TRBD2 matches 11 bases. Germline values: CDR1 LGHNA, CDR2 YNFKEQ. Losses at the gene ends were 3 bases for V and 3 bases for J; bases not matched to a gene: 11. This CDR3 is built from 18 residues. DNA of the CDR3: TGTGCCAGCAGCCAGGCCCCGGGACTAGCGGAAAGTACAGATACGCAGTATTTT. Its protein is CASSQAPGLAESTDTQYF.

The chain joins TRBV30 to TRBJ2-7; 8 bases are a match to TRBD2. Looked up from germline, CDR1 is GTSNPN and CDR2 is SVGIG (reference sequence). The CDR3 runs to 13 residues. The junction had 5 bases not matched to a gene; V was cut back by 3 bases and J by 4 bases. The CDR3 spells CAWRASGPYEQYF. CDR3 nucleotide sequence: TGTGCCTGGAGAGCTAGCGGGCCATACGAGCAGTACTTC.

The rearrangement links TRBV15 to TRBJ2-5; 7 bases fit TRBD1. V trimming: 3 bases; J trimming: 5 bases; junction bases outside the gene matches: 6. This CDR3 region has 14 residues. Germline CDR1 is LNHNV and CDR2 is YYDKDF (reference sequence). The CDR3 protein is CATSSPQGVETQYF. CDR3 coding DNA: TGTGCCACCAGCAGTCCCCAGGGGGTGGAGACCCAGTACTTC. The complete variable domain, with remaining parts taken from reference TRBV15 and TRBJ2-5, reads DAMVIQNPRYQVTQFGKPVTLSCSQTLNHNVMYWYQQKSSQAPKLLFHYYDKDFNNEADTPDNFQSRRPNTSFCFLDIRSPGLGDTAMYLCATSSPQGVETQYFGPGTRLLVL.

This sequence joins TRBV19 and TRBJ2-2; D not certain. CDR3 length: 14 amino acids. The germline V gene has CDR1 LNHDA and CDR2 SQIVND (reference sequence). Trimming took off 6 bases at V and 6 bases at J, with 14 bases between the two ends. The CDR3 here is CASRLVHAAGELFF. The CDR3 DNA sequence: TGTGCCAGTAGATTGGTACACGCGGCCGGGGAGCTGTTTTTT.

The chain uses TRBV5-5 and TRBJ2-5, with a weak D call TRBD2 (7 bases). The J call is in doubt because the DNA end fits TRBJ2-7 better. The germline CDR1 and CDR2 sequences are SGHKS and YYEKEE (reference sequence). This CDR3 has 16 amino acids. The CDR3 region is CASSSYRGGYSYEQYF. The CDR3 bases are TGTGCCAGCAGCTCCTATAGGGGGGGTTACTCCTACGAGCAGTACTTC.